This T cell receptor (beta chain) was sequenced in a study of T cell responses to AZD1222 COVID-19 vaccine. Study results and caveats: Mostly white British, mostly female donors; authors suggested clonal diversity may be underestimated.

The method was immunoSEQ multiplex PCR; TCRdb's version includes in-frame clones alone and lacks a portion of them. The data contain 150,000 to 250,000 clones, roughly 92% of them seen just once; the ten biggest clones take up 3% to 3.5%. CDR3 length equals 14 residues. The V end lost 3 bases, the J end lost 6 bases, and 11 bases lay between the germline ends. Per germline, CDR1 MNHEY and CDR2 SMNVEV (reference sequence). On this clone itself: Antigen: not known.

Pooling covered second doses at about 4 or about 12 weeks. Sequences were derived from peripheral blood, sampled 28 days after the second AZD1222 dose. The chain joins TRBV27 to TRBJ2-2; tentative D call: TRBD1 (5 bases). The source of this sequence is an adult who received the AZD1222 COVID-19 vaccine. The CDR3 loop reads CASSFTQGPGELFF. The CDR3 region has the DNA TGTGCCAGCAGTTTTACTCAGGGCCCCGGGGAGCTGTTTTTT.